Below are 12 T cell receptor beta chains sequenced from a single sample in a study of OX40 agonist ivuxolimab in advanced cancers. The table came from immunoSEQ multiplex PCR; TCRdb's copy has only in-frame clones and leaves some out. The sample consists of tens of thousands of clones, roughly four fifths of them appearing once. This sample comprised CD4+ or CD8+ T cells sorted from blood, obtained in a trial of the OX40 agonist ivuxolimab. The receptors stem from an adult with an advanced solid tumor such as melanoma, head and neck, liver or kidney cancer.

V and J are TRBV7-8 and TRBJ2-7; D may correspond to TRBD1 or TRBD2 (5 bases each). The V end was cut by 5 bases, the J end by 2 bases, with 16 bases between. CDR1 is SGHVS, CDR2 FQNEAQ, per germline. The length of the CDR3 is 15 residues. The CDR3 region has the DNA TGTGCCAGCAGCCCCGGGGCCAGGAGCCCCTACGAGCAGTACTTC. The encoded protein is CASSPGARSPYEQYF.

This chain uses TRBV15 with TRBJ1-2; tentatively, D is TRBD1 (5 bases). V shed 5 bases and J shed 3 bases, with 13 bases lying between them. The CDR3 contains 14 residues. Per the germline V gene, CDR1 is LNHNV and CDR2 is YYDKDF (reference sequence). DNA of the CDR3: TGTGCCACCAGCCATGTTGGAGGGGACTATGGCTACACCTTC. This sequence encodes CATSHVGGDYGYTF. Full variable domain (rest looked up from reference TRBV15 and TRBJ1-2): DAMVIQNPRYQVTQFGKPVTLSCSQTLNHNVMYWYQQKSSQAPKLLFHYYDKDFNNEADTPDNFQSRRPNTSFCFLDIRSPGLGDTAMYLCATSHVGGDYGYTFGSGTRLTVV.

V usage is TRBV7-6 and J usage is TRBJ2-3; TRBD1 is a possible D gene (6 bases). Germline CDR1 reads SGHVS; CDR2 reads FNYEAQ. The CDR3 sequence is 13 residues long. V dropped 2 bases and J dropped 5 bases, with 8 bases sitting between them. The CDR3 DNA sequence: TGTGCCAGCAGCTTAAAGGACAGAGATACGCAGTATTTT. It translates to CASSLKDRDTQYF.

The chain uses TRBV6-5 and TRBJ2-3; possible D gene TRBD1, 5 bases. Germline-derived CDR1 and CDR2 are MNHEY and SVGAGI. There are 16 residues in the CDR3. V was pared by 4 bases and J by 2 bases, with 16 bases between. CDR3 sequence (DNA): TGTGCCAGCAGTTTGGCCCCCACAGGTCCCACAGATACGCAGTATTTT. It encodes CASSLAPTGPTDTQYF.

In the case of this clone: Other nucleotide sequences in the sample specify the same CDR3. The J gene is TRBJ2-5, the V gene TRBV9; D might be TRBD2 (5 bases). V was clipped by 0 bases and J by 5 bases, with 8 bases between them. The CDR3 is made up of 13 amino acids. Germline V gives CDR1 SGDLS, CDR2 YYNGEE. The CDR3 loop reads CASSVGPGETQYF. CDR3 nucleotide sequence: TGTGCCAGCAGCGTAGGGCCGGGGGAGACCCAGTACTTC.

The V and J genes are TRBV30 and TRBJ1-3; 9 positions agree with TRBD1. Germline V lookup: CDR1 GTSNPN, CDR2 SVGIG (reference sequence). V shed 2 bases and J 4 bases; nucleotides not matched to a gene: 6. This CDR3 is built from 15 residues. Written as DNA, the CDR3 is TGTGCCTGGAGTCTTGGACAGGGGAGGGGAAACACCATATATTTT. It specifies CAWSLGQGRGNTIYF.

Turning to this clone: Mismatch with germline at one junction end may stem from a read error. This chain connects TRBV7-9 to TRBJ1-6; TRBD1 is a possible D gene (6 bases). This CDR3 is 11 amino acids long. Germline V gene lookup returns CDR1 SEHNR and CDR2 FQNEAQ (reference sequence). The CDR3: CASRLNGQYDF. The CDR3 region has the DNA TGTGCCAGCCGCTTAAACGGACAGTATGACTTT.

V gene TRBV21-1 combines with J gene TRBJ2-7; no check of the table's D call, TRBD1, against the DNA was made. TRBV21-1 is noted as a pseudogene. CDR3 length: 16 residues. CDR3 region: CASSRMLRTGAYEQYF. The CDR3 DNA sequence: TGTGCCAGCAGCAGGATGTTGCGGACAGGGGCCTACGAGCAGTACTTC.

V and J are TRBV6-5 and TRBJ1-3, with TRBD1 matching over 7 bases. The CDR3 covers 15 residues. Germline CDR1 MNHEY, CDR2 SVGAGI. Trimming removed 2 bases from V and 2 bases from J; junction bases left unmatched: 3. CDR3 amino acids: CASSYGTETGNTIYF. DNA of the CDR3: TGTGCCAGCAGTTACGGGACAGAGACTGGAAACACCATATATTTT.

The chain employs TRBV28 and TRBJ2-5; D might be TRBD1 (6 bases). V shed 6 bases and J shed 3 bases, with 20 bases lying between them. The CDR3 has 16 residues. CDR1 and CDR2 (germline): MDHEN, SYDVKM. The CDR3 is CASSPWGQGLKETQYF. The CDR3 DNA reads TGTGCCAGCAGCCCCTGGGGGCAGGGGTTGAAAGAGACCCAGTACTTC.

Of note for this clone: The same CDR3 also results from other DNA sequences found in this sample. CDR3 nucleotide sequence: TGTGCCTGGAGTTCTATCTCTGGAAACACCATATATTTT. This gives the protein CAWSSISGNTIYF. V gene TRBV30 combines with J gene TRBJ1-3; D unresolved. The V gene lost 2 bases and the J gene lost 0 bases, with 5 bases spanning the gap. The CDR3 length is 13 residues. Per germline, CDR1 GTSNPN and CDR2 SVGIG (reference sequence).

For the CDR3, the DNA is TGTGCCTGGAGGGGACAACTGAACACTGAAGCTTTCTTT. Translated, it gives CAWRGQLNTEAFF. The rearrangement joins TRBV30 to TRBJ1-1; tentatively, D is TRBD1 (6 bases). CDR3 length: 13 amino acids. Between the trimmed V and J ends, which lost 3 bases and 0 bases, there was a span of 8 bases. The germline CDR1 and CDR2 sequences are GTSNPN and SVGIG (reference sequence).